A single sample is the source of the 21 T cell receptor beta chains below, sequenced in a study of T cell changes during pregnancy in multiple sclerosis. The table came from immunoSEQ multiplex PCR; TCRdb's copy has only in-frame clones and leaves some out. The sample holds under 95,000 clones, 94% seen once. The sequencing here drew on peripheral blood, taken in the second trimester of pregnancy. The receptor source for this set is a female donor in good health, enrolled as a control in a pregnancy study.

The genes are TRBV15 and TRBJ2-3, with 12 bases matching TRBD2. The CDR3 sequence is 17 residues long. V lost 0 bases and J lost 10; bases outside the gene matches: 11. Germline CDR1 reads LNHNV; CDR2 reads YYDKDF (reference sequence). CDR3 nucleotide sequence: TGTGCCACCAGCAGAGATCAACTAGCGGGGGGTACCCAGGCGCAGTATTTT. It yields the protein CATSRDQLAGGTQAQYF.

This clone was observed a few times. This chain joins TRBV10-3 and TRBJ2-2; D perhaps matches TRBD1 (5 bases). Trimming pared 6 bases from V and 0 bases from J, leaving 14 bases between. The CDR3 spans 16 residues. CDR1 is ENHRY and CDR2 is SYGVKD in the germline V gene. The CDR3 loop is CAISPLLDTNTGELFF. Written as DNA, the CDR3 is TGTGCCATCAGCCCATTGTTGGACACGAACACCGGGGAGCTGTTTTTT.

This clone was detected only once. The chain is built from TRBV4-1 and TRBJ1-5, with D perhaps matching TRBD1 (6 bases). CDR1 MGHRA and CDR2 YSYEKL come from the germline V gene. Trimming cost V 2 bases and J 0 bases, with 8 bases left between them. The CDR3 length is 15 residues. The CDR3 reads CASSQRDNSNQPQHF. CDR3 DNA: TGCGCCAGCAGCCAAAGGGACAATAGCAATCAGCCCCAGCATTTT.

The chain uses TRBV5-1 and TRBJ2-2; D is uncertain. Germline V gene data show CDR1 as SGHRS and CDR2 as YFSETQ. V shed 2 bases and J shed 5 bases, with 10 bases lying between them. This CDR3 comprises 14 residues. The CDR3 reads CASSFGSGTGELFF. The DNA for the CDR3 is TGCGCCAGCAGCTTTGGATCAGGTACCGGGGAGCTGTTTTTT.

The rearrangement links TRBV19 to TRBJ2-2, with D possibly matching TRBD1 (6 bases). Trimming left V 7 bases short and J 1 base short, with 19 bases between. The CDR3 is 17 amino acids. Germline V gene sequence: CDR1 LNHDA, CDR2 SQIVND (reference sequence). CDR3 DNA sequence: TGTGCCAGTACTAAACGCCTCGCGACAGGGAACACCGGGGAGCTGTTTTTT. Translated: CASTKRLATGNTGELFF.

The CDR3 DNA reads TGTGCCAGCAGCTTAAGCCTAGGAATGACTACCTACGAGCAGTACTTC. Protein: CASSLSLGMTTYEQYF. V usage is TRBV7-8 and J usage is TRBJ2-7; weak D call: TRBD2 (5 bases). Trimming removed 2 bases at V and 2 bases at J, with 16 bases between. This CDR3 is 16 amino acids long. Germline V gene sequence: CDR1 SGHVS, CDR2 FQNEAQ.

V gene TRBV5-6 combines with J gene TRBJ2-6; unclear D gene. Trimming cost V 4 bases and J 3 bases, with 17 bases left between them. CDR1 and CDR2 (germline): SGHDT, YYEEEE. This CDR3 is 17 amino acids long. The CDR3 here is CASSAAWVAVGANVLTF. The CDR3 nucleotides read TGTGCCAGCAGCGCAGCCTGGGTAGCAGTTGGGGCCAACGTCCTGACTTTC.

The rearrangement uses TRBV19 and TRBJ1-1; D uncertain. Germline CDR1 LNHDA, CDR2 SQIVND (reference sequence). The CDR3 covers 14 residues. Trimming stripped 7 bases from V and 4 bases from J, with 16 bases between. CDR3 region: CASIPSSGGTEAFF. DNA of the CDR3: TGTGCCAGTATCCCCTCCAGCGGTGGCACTGAAGCTTTCTTT. The variable domain in full, completed from reference TRBV19 and TRBJ1-1, reads DGGITQSPKYLFRKEGQNVTLSCEQNLNHDAMYWYRQDPGQGLRLIYYSQIVNDFQKGDIAEGYSVSREKKESFPLTVTSAQKNPTAFYLCASIPSSGGTEAFFGQGTRLTVV.

The chain joins TRBV19 to TRBJ2-7, with 7 bases fitting TRBD1. The length of the CDR3 is 14 residues. Per the germline V gene, CDR1 is LNHDA and CDR2 is SQIVND (reference sequence). Unmatched junction bases numbered 7, after V lost 8 bases and J lost 0 bases. DNA of the CDR3: TGTGCCAGTTCCCGGGACAGCCTCTCCTACGAGCAGTACTTC. Translated, it gives CASSRDSLSYEQYF.

The rearrangement links TRBV27 to TRBJ2-7, with 8 positions matching TRBD1. Unmatched junction bases numbered 5, after V lost 2 bases and J lost 5 bases. The CDR3 has 14 residues. The germline CDR1 and CDR2 sequences are MNHEY and SMNVEV (reference sequence). The CDR3 sequence is CASSLTDRGHEQYF. The DNA of the CDR3 is TGTGCCAGCAGTTTAACAGACAGGGGCCACGAGCAGTACTTC.

The chain recombines TRBV5-6 with TRBJ2-5; 7 positions match TRBD1. The CDR3 is 16 amino acids. The germline V gene encodes CDR1 SGHDT and CDR2 YYEEEE. V lost 2 bases to trimming and J lost 2 bases; unmatched junction nucleotides: 9. The CDR3 is CASSFGTGVAQETQYF. The CDR3 DNA sequence: TGTGCCAGCAGCTTTGGCACAGGGGTAGCTCAAGAGACCCAGTACTTC.

Here the CDR3 reads CASTVTETSGGYEQYF. The CDR3 coding sequence is TGTGCCAGCACCGTTACCGAGACATCCGGGGGTTATGAGCAGTACTTC. This sequence joins TRBV28 and TRBJ2-7, with TRBD2 as a possible D gene (6 bases). The V end lost 7 bases, the J end lost 7 bases, and 26 bases lay between the germline ends. The germline V gene has CDR1 MDHEN and CDR2 SYDVKM. The CDR3 covers 16 residues. Full variable domain (rest looked up from reference TRBV28 and TRBJ2-7): DVKVTQSSRYLVKRTGEKVFLECVQDMDHENMFWYRQDPGLGLRLIYFSYDVKMKEKGDIPEGYSVSREKKERFSLILESASTNQTSMYLCASTVTETSGGYEQYFGPGTRLTVT.

The V gene is TRBV6-1, the J gene TRBJ1-2, with a weak D call TRBD1 (5 bases). V lost 3 bases and J 4 bases, leaving 15 bases between the germline ends. The CDR3 length is 15 residues. Per germline, CDR1 MNHNS and CDR2 SASEGT. The CDR3: CASSEGDWGGYGYTF. DNA of the CDR3: TGTGCCAGCAGTGAGGGAGACTGGGGGGGCTATGGCTACACCTTC.

This clone was seen only once. The chain joins TRBV2 to TRBJ1-2; D gene uncertain. V gave up 0 bases and J gave up 4 bases, with 6 bases separating them. CDR3 length: 13 amino acids. Germline CDR1 is SNHLY and CDR2 is FYNNEI. CDR3 protein: CASSEALSYGYTF. CDR3 coding DNA: TGTGCCAGCAGTGAAGCTTTGAGCTATGGCTACACCTTC.

The CDR3 DNA sequence: TGCGCCAGCAGCCCTGTCGGACAGGGCTACGAGCAGTACTTC. Protein sequence: CASSPVGQGYEQYF. This sequence joins TRBV4-1 and TRBJ2-7, with TRBD1 matching over 8 bases. The junction had 5 bases not matched to a gene; V was cut back by 4 bases and J by 3 bases. The CDR3 spans 14 residues. Germline lookup yields CDR1 MGHRA and CDR2 YSYEKL.

The chain has TRBV5-1 and TRBJ1-6; a weak D match, TRBD1 (5 bases). Germline V gene data show CDR1 as SGHRS and CDR2 as YFSETQ. The V and J ends lost 0 bases and 10 bases respectively, with 17 bases between them. The CDR3 spans 16 residues. CDR3 bases: TGCGCCAGCAGCTTGGGGGCTGGCGGGGGAGAGTCACCCCTCCACTTT. This gives the protein CASSLGAGGGESPLHF.

J is TRBJ1-5 and V is TRBV28, with 12 bases aligning to TRBD1. V shed 4 bases, J shed 6 bases, and the junction held 7 bases outside the gene matches. In germline, CDR1 is MDHEN, CDR2 SYDVKM. CDR3 length: 16 amino acids. The CDR3 reads CASSYRDRGLFQPQHF. CDR3 sequence (DNA): TGTGCCAGCAGTTACCGGGACAGGGGGCTCTTTCAGCCCCAGCATTTT. Full variable domain (outside the CDR3, taken from reference TRBV28 and TRBJ1-5): DVKVTQSSRYLVKRTGEKVFLECVQDMDHENMFWYRQDPGLGLRLIYFSYDVKMKEKGDIPEGYSVSREKKERFSLILESASTNQTSMYLCASSYRDRGLFQPQHFGDGTRLSIL.

The CDR3, as DNA: TGTGCCAGCAGTGACCCTGGGGCCTATGGCTACACCTTC. It specifies CASSDPGAYGYTF. V is TRBV25-1 and J is TRBJ1-2; a possible D gene is TRBD1 (5 bases). Trimming pared 3 bases from V and 4 bases from J, leaving 9 bases between. This CDR3 has 13 residues. Germline CDR1 and CDR2: MGHDK and SYGVNS.

CDR3 bases: TGTGCCTGGAGTGAGGGACTAGCGTATCAGTACTTC. It encodes CAWSEGLAYQYF. The rearrangement uses TRBV30 and TRBJ2-7; TRBD2 matches 10 bases. V was pared by 1 base and J by 10 bases, with 4 bases of the junction left unmatched. CDR3 size: 12 residues. Germline CDR1 reads GTSNPN; CDR2 reads SVGIG (reference sequence).

This clone was counted only a few times. This chain uses TRBV2 with TRBJ2-7, with no clear D. The CDR3 is 12 amino acids. The germline V gene encodes CDR1 SNHLY and CDR2 FYNNEI. V was pared by 2 bases and J by 0 bases, with 2 bases between. The CDR3 here is CASSEYSYEQYF. The CDR3 DNA reads as TGTGCCAGCAGTGAATACTCCTACGAGCAGTACTTC.

The rearrangement joins TRBV7-2 to TRBJ2-7; 11 bases match TRBD2. Germline V gene lookup returns CDR1 SGHTA and CDR2 FQGNSA. The CDR3 has 14 residues. V lost 4 bases and J lost 7; bases outside the gene matches: 6. This CDR3 is CASSWTTSGREQYF. As DNA, the CDR3 is TGTGCCAGCAGCTGGACTACTAGCGGGAGAGAGCAGTACTTC.